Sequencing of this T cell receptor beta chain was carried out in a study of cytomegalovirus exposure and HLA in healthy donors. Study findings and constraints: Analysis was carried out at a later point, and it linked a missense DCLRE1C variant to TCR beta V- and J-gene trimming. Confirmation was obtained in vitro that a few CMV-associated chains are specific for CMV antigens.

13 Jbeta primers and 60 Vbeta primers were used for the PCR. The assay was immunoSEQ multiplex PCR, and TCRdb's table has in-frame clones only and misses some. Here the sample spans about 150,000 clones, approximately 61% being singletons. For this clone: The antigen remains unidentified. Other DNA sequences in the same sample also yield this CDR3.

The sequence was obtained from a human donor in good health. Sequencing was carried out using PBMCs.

The CDR3 here is CASSGLAGGKETQYF. CDR3 DNA sequence: TGCGCCAGCAGTGGGCTAGCGGGAGGAAAAGAGACCCAGTACTTC. This sequence joins TRBV5-1 and TRBJ2-5; 11 bases agree with TRBD2. The J segment lost 3 bases and the V segment lost 5 bases, leaving 6 bases of the junction unmatched. This CDR3 spans 15 amino acids. Germline lookup yields CDR1 SGHRS and CDR2 YFSETQ. Drawing the rest from reference TRBV5-1 and TRBJ2-5, the complete variable domain is KAGVTQTPRYLIKTRGQQVTLSCSPISGHRSVSWYQQTPGQGLQFLFEYFSETQRNKGNFPGRFSGRQFSNSRSEMNVSTLELGDSALYLCASSGLAGGKETQYFGPGTRLLVL.